A single sample is the source of the 12 T cell receptor beta chains below, sequenced in a study of T cell responses to AZD1222 COVID-19 vaccine. The data were produced by immunoSEQ multiplex PCR, yet TCRdb's version contains in-frame clones alone and is incomplete. This table holds 50,000 to 70,000 clones, roughly 85% found once. Here the sequenced sample was peripheral blood, taken on day 0 of MenACWY control vaccination. These receptors were collected from an adult in good health.

This rearrangement joins TRBV28 to TRBJ2-7; perhaps TRBD2 as D (7 bases). Germline CDR1 MDHEN, CDR2 SYDVKM. The CDR3 extends over 12 amino acids. V lost 8 bases, J lost 6 bases, and 14 bases lay in between. The CDR3 spells CASGGGHAEQYF. CDR3 DNA: TGTGCCAGCGGGGGGGGGCACGCCGAGCAGTACTTC.

The chain employs TRBV27 and TRBJ2-7, with 12 bases identical to TRBD2. Losses at the gene ends were 7 bases for V and 2 bases for J; bases not matched to a gene: 18. Germline assignment: CDR1 MNHEY and CDR2 SMNVEV (reference sequence). This CDR3 region has 19 residues. CDR3 region: CASKLFGGATSGGTYEQYF. The CDR3 bases are TGTGCCAGCAAACTATTCGGGGGCGCGACTAGCGGGGGAACCTACGAGCAGTACTTC.

The DNA for the CDR3 is TGTGCCAGTAGTCCGCGGACAGAGGAGTACCAAGAGACCCAGTACTTC. Amino acids: CASSPRTEEYQETQYF. The J gene is TRBJ2-5, the V gene TRBV19, with a tentative D call TRBD1 (6 bases). The V end lost 5 bases, the J end lost 0 bases, and 16 bases lay between the germline ends. The CDR3 is 16 amino acids. Germline V gives CDR1 LNHDA, CDR2 SQIVND (reference sequence).

This clone was found once. The genes are TRBV25-1 and TRBJ2-7; TRBD1 is a possible D gene (6 bases). The germline V and J ends were trimmed by 6 bases and 3 bases, with 12 bases remaining between them. The CDR3 consists of 13 residues. The V gene's germline CDR1 is MGHDK and CDR2 SYGVNS. In nucleotides, the CDR3 is TGTGCCAGCAGGAGCGACAGGCACTACGAGCAGTACTTC. It yields the protein CASRSDRHYEQYF.

V and J are TRBV5-1 and TRBJ1-2; no clear D gene. The germline CDR1 and CDR2 sequences are SGHRS and YFSETQ. V was clipped by 3 bases and J by 0 bases, with 12 bases between them. CDR3 length equals 15 residues. CDR3 protein: CASSSVGRANYGYTF. CDR3 DNA: TGCGCCAGCAGCTCGGTCGGACGTGCTAACTATGGCTACACCTTC. Supplemented by reference TRBV5-1 and TRBJ1-2, the full variable domain reads KAGVTQTPRYLIKTRGQQVTLSCSPISGHRSVSWYQQTPGQGLQFLFEYFSETQRNKGNFPGRFSGRQFSNSRSEMNVSTLELGDSALYLCASSSVGRANYGYTFGSGTRLTVV.

This sequence joins TRBV9 and TRBJ1-3; no firm D call. The CDR3 spans 14 residues. Looked up from germline, CDR1 is SGDLS and CDR2 is YYNGEE. V was trimmed by 0 bases and J by 1 base, leaving 5 bases between them. CDR3 loop: CASSVGRSGNTIYF. The CDR3 DNA follows: TGTGCCAGCAGCGTAGGGAGATCTGGAAACACCATATATTTT. The variable domain in full, with the rest retrieved from reference TRBV9 and TRBJ1-3, is DSGVTQTPKHLITATGQRVTLRCSPRSGDLSVYWYQQSLDQGLQFLIQYYNGEERAKGNILERFSAQQFPDLHSELNLSSLELGDSALYFCASSVGRSGNTIYFGEGSWLTVV.

This chain connects TRBV5-1 to TRBJ2-5, with 12 bases that match TRBD2. This CDR3 has 14 amino acids. V shed 0 bases and J 7 bases; nucleotides not matched to a gene: 1. The germline gives CDR1 SGHRS, CDR2 YFSETQ. CDR3 DNA sequence: TGCGCCAGCAGCTTGGAACTAGCGGGAGGGACCCAGTACTTC. Translating gives CASSLELAGGTQYF.

Note on this clone: Germline and junction disagree at one end, which may indicate a read error. The chain recombines TRBV20-1 with TRBJ1-2; 7 bases fit TRBD1. From germline, CDR1 is DFQATT and CDR2 SNEGSKA (reference sequence). The length of the CDR3 is 11 residues. In nucleotides, the CDR3 is TGCAGTGCTAGGACCCCGGCCGGGACAGCCTTC. Translating gives CSARTPAGTAF.

The V call is TRBV7-8, the J call TRBJ1-1; 7 bases are shared with TRBD1. Per the germline V gene, CDR1 is SGHVS and CDR2 is FQNEAQ. The V and J ends lost 5 bases and 2 bases, in that order; junction bases with no gene match: 8. The CDR3 runs to 15 residues. This CDR3 reads CASSAWTGSNTEAFF. Written as DNA, the CDR3 is TGTGCCAGCAGCGCCTGGACAGGTTCTAACACTGAAGCTTTCTTT. Variable domain in full (rest from reference TRBV7-8 and TRBJ1-1): GAGVSQSPRYKVAKRGQDVALRCDPISGHVSLFWYQQALGQGPEFLTYFQNEAQLDKSGLPSDRFFAERPEGSVSTLKIQRTQQEDSAVYLCASSAWTGSNTEAFFGQGTRLTVV.

The chain links TRBV25-1 to TRBJ1-2; D is perhaps TRBD1 (6 bases). The CDR3 runs 14 residues. The germline V gene has CDR1 MGHDK and CDR2 SYGVNS. The V gene lost 4 bases and the J gene lost 4 bases, with 13 bases spanning the gap. CDR3 nucleotide sequence: TGTGCCAGCAGTGGAACAGGGTTTCGCTATGGCTACACCTTC. Amino acids: CASSGTGFRYGYTF.

In this sample, this clone turned up a few times. The gene calls are TRBV30 and TRBJ1-2; D possibly corresponds to TRBD1 (5 bases). Between the trimmed V and J ends, which lost 1 base and 4 bases, there was a span of 13 bases. Germline V gene lookup returns CDR1 GTSNPN and CDR2 SVGIG (reference sequence). This CDR3 spans 14 amino acids. CDR3 sequence: CAWSAAPQGYGYTF. The CDR3 nucleotides read TGTGCCTGGAGTGCAGCCCCTCAGGGCTATGGCTACACCTTC. Complete variable domain (other parts from reference TRBV30 and TRBJ1-2): SQTIHQWPATLVQPVGSPLSLECTVEGTSNPNLYWYRQAAGRGLQLLFYSVGIGQISSEVPQNLSASRPQDRQFILSSKKLLLSDSGFYLCAWSAAPQGYGYTFGSGTRLTVV.

This clone is a singleton in its sample. The rearrangement uses TRBV6-1 and TRBJ2-1, with 10 bases identical to TRBD2. This CDR3 is built from 15 residues. Germline CDR1 MNHNS, CDR2 SASEGT. Trimming removed 6 bases from V and 5 bases from J; junction bases left unmatched: 7. CDR3: CASSSGLANDNEQFF. Here the CDR3 DNA reads TGTGCCAGCAGCTCGGGACTAGCGAACGACAATGAGCAGTTCTTC.